The present T cell receptor (beta chain) was sequenced within a study of T cell responses to AZD1222 COVID-19 vaccine. Note on this clone: Its antigen is not identified.

The CDR3 runs 12 residues. V lost 3 bases and J 8 bases, leaving 10 bases between the germline ends. Findings and caveats of the study: Nearly half of the spike-specific TCRs reportedly recognize variant regions that carry no mutations.

TCRdb keeps only in-frame clones here, not all; method: immunoSEQ multiplex PCR. This sample yields fewer than 200,000 clones, of which roughly 90% are seen a single time; 4% to 5.5% belongs to the top ten. This specimen consisted of peripheral blood, obtained 28 days after the second AZD1222 dose. The clonotype comes from an adult who received the AZD1222 COVID-19 vaccine. The V gene is TRBV12-3 or TRBV12-4, the J gene TRBJ1-2; unclear D gene. Here the CDR3 reads CASSFNRVGYTF. The DNA of the CDR3 is TGTGCCAGCAGTTTCAATCGCGTAGGCTACACCTTC.